This T cell receptor beta chain comes out of a study of blood T cell repertoires in COVID-19. Trimming took 1 base from V and 5 from J; bases not matched to a gene: 5. This CDR3 is 15 amino acids long. Germline loops: CDR1 LGHNA, CDR2 YSLEER. Repertoires were generated with immunoSEQ multiplex PCR, while TCRdb's copy carries only in-frame clones and drops some. There are some 160,000 clones in the sample; 75% to 85% occur only once, and more than 1.5% lies in the top ten. The clonotype originates from a human donor in a cohort sampled during active COVID-19. The material sequenced was peripheral blood. The chain uses TRBV4-3 and TRBJ1-5; 7 bases map to TRBD1. CDR3 sequence: CASSQGSGGDQPQHF. For the CDR3, the DNA is TGCGCCAGCAGCCAAGGTTCAGGGGGAGATCAGCCCCAGCATTTT.